The 25 T cell receptor beta chains listed next were all sequenced from one sample in a study of identical twins. TCRdb re-analysed the 5' RACE reads in MiXCR, keeping a single row per CDR3 protein. The repertoire holds 420,000 or so distinct CDR3 sequences, less than 20% seen once, with 10% to 15% in the top ten. The sequencing sample was made of naive T cells sorted from blood. The origin of the receptors is a man aged 50-59 years in good health.

The V and J genes are TRBV7-2 and TRBJ2-7; 10 nucleotides align to TRBD2. CDR3 length equals 14 residues. Germline V gene lookup returns CDR1 SGHTA and CDR2 FQGNSA. V lost 4 bases, J lost 2 bases, and 2 bases stayed unmatched. CDR3 sequence (DNA): TGTGCCAGCAGCTCGAGCGGGGGGGCCTACGAGCAGTACTTC. Translating gives CASSSSGGAYEQYF.

This clonotype was counted many times. This chain links TRBV16 with TRBJ2-7; perhaps D is TRBD1 or TRBD2 (5 bases each). This CDR3 has 17 amino acids. Germline V gene lookup returns CDR1 KGHSY and CDR2 FQNENV. The V and J ends lost 7 bases and 1 base respectively, with 23 bases between them. CDR3 sequence: CASTPRGAHDNSYEQYF. CDR3 coding DNA: TGTGCCAGCACCCCACGGGGCGCCCATGACAATTCCTACGAGCAGTACTTC.

The table lists this clonotype with many counts. This chain connects TRBV6-1 to TRBJ2-3; possibly TRBD2 for D (5 bases). CDR3 length: 15 amino acids. CDR1 is MNHNS and CDR2 is SASEGT in the germline V gene. The V gene lost 5 bases and the J gene lost 5 bases, with 17 bases spanning the gap. CDR3 amino acids: CASSPGLLGRDTQYF. The DNA of the CDR3 is TGTGCCAGCAGTCCCGGTCTATTGGGGAGAGATACGCAGTATTTT.

In its sample, this clonotype was seen many times. The gene calls are TRBV6-5 and TRBJ2-7, with D perhaps given as TRBD1 or TRBD2 (5 bases each). The CDR3 extends over 14 amino acids. V lost 4 bases and J 2 bases, leaving 12 bases between the germline ends. Germline CDR1 is MNHEY and CDR2 is SVGAGI. CDR3 region: CASSFPGRAYEQYF. DNA for the CDR3: TGTGCCAGCAGTTTCCCGGGACGGGCCTACGAGCAGTACTTC.

This clonotype was seen more than once but under ten times. The V call is TRBV20-1, the J call TRBJ2-3, with D possibly matching TRBD2 (6 bases). Trimming took 3 bases from V and 2 from J, leaving 18 bases between them. The CDR3 sequence is 16 residues long. Germline CDR1 DFQATT, CDR2 SNEGSKA (reference sequence). The CDR3 nucleotides read TGCAGTGCTAGCGAGGCGGGGACCCCTTCCACAGATACGCAGTATTTT. Protein: CSASEAGTPSTDTQYF.

The chain is built from TRBV5-1 and TRBJ2-3; D is perhaps TRBD2 (7 bases). V lost 0 bases and J lost 2, with 10 bases in between. Germline values: CDR1 SGHRS, CDR2 YFSETQ. This CDR3 comprises 15 residues. The CDR3 loop reads CASSLGGGATDTQYF. In DNA, the CDR3 is TGCGCCAGCAGCTTGGGAGGGGGGGCCACAGATACGCAGTATTTT. Full variable domain (outside the CDR3, taken from reference TRBV5-1 and TRBJ2-3): KAGVTQTPRYLIKTRGQQVTLSCSPISGHRSVSWYQQTPGQGLQFLFEYFSETQRNKGNFPGRFSGRQFSNSRSEMNVSTLELGDSALYLCASSLGGGATDTQYFGPGTRLTVL.

This chain connects TRBV20-1 to TRBJ2-7; maybe TRBD2 (6 bases). The CDR3 spans 14 residues. V dropped 0 bases and J dropped 7 bases, with 16 bases sitting between them. Looked up from germline, CDR1 is DFQATT and CDR2 is SNEGSKA (reference sequence). The CDR3 loop reads CSARDLRRGVEQYF. The DNA of the CDR3 is TGCAGTGCTAGAGATCTTAGGAGGGGAGTAGAGCAGTACTTC.

This chain uses TRBV2 with TRBJ2-7, with D perhaps TRBD2 (5 bases). Trimming left V 7 bases short and J 0 bases short, with 16 bases between. The CDR3 consists of 15 residues. Germline CDR1 and CDR2: SNHLY and FYNNEI. The CDR3 is CASKSASGASYEQYF. In DNA, the CDR3 is TGTGCCAGCAAGTCTGCCAGCGGCGCCTCCTACGAGCAGTACTTC.

In this sample, this clonotype turned up a few times. J is TRBJ2-7 and V is TRBV4-3; D remains ambiguous. This CDR3 has 16 amino acids. In germline, CDR1 is LGHNA, CDR2 YSLEER. Trimming removed 0 bases at V and 1 base at J, with 13 bases between. The CDR3 is CASSQEFGVGSYEQYF. For the CDR3, the DNA is TGCGCCAGCAGCCAAGAGTTCGGAGTTGGGTCCTACGAGCAGTACTTC.

The DNA for the CDR3 is TGTGCCAGCAGTGAAACTAGCGGCAACACCGGGGAGCTGTTTTTT. Protein: CASSETSGNTGELFF. V is TRBV2 and J is TRBJ2-2; 8 bases align to TRBD2. CDR3 length: 15 amino acids. The trim removed 2 bases at V and 2 bases at J, leaving 1 base unmatched. Germline V gene lookup returns CDR1 SNHLY and CDR2 FYNNEI.

V usage is TRBV29-1 and J usage is TRBJ1-1, with a possible D match to TRBD1 (6 bases). Germline V gene lookup returns CDR1 SQVTM and CDR2 ANQGSEA. The CDR3 is 12 residues long. The V and J ends lost 5 bases and 5 bases respectively, with 12 bases between them. In nucleotides, the CDR3 is TGCAGCGTTACAACAGGGTATACTGAAGCTTTCTTT. This codes for CSVTTGYTEAFF. Using reference TRBV29-1 and TRBJ1-1 for the parts outside the CDR3, the full variable domain is SAVISQKPSRDICQRGTSLTIQCQVDSQVTMMFWYRQQPGQSLTLIATANQGSEATYESGFVIDKFPISRPNLTFSTLTVSNMSPEDSSIYLCSVTTGYTEAFFGQGTRLTVV.

In this sample, this clonotype turned up a few times. The CDR3 sequence is CAIRDPSGRDTYEQYF. The CDR3 DNA reads as TGTGCCATCAGAGACCCTAGCGGGAGGGACACCTACGAGCAGTACTTC. The rearrangement uses TRBV10-3 and TRBJ2-7; 12 positions match TRBD2. J gave up 2 bases and V 6 bases, and 8 bases lay outside the gene matches. The CDR3 consists of 16 residues. Germline CDR1 ENHRY, CDR2 SYGVKD.

The genes are TRBV5-5 and TRBJ2-7; D gene ambiguous. The CDR3 totals 13 residues. V was clipped by 2 bases and J by 6 bases, with 12 bases between them. CDR1 SGHKS and CDR2 YYEKEE come from the germline V gene (reference sequence). DNA of the CDR3: TGTGCCAGCAGCTTTGGGGAAATTGGCGAGCAGTACTTC. It is translated as CASSFGEIGEQYF. Variable domain in full (rest from reference TRBV5-5 and TRBJ2-7): DAGVTQSPTHLIKTRGQQVTLRCSPISGHKSVSWYQQVLGQGPQFIFQYYEKEERGRGNFPDRFSARQFPNYSSELNVNALLLGDSALYLCASSFGEIGEQYFGPGTRLTVT.

This clonotype has at least ten counts. The chain recombines TRBV5-1 with TRBJ2-5, with 11 bases aligning to TRBD2. J was trimmed by 2 bases and V by 0 bases; bases with no gene match: 9. CDR1 and CDR2 (germline): SGHRS, YFSETQ. The CDR3 runs to 18 residues. The CDR3 DNA reads TGCGCCAGCAGCTTGGACCTGACTAGCGGGGCCCCTCAAGAGACCCAGTACTTC. Its protein product is CASSLDLTSGAPQETQYF.

This clonotype was seen more than once but under ten times. V is TRBV6-1 and J is TRBJ1-5; 10 bases match TRBD1. The V and J ends lost 6 bases and 6 bases, in that order; junction bases with no gene match: 2. The CDR3 is 13 residues long. CDR1 and CDR2 (germline): MNHNS, SASEGT. The CDR3 loop is CASRTGGGQPQHF. CDR3 sequence (DNA): TGTGCCAGCAGGACAGGGGGCGGTCAGCCCCAGCATTTT.

This clonotype was observed a single time. V gene TRBV6-1 combines with J gene TRBJ1-3; no clear D. The length of the CDR3 is 14 residues. Germline CDR1 reads MNHNS; CDR2 reads SASEGT. V lost 4 bases and J lost 1, with 8 bases in between. As DNA, the CDR3 is TGTGCCAGCAGTGGTGCGTGGTCTGGAAACACCATATATTTT. It codes for CASSGAWSGNTIYF.

This chain links TRBV29-1 with TRBJ2-3; D possibly uses TRBD1 or TRBD2 (7 bases each). Deletions cut 6 bases from V and 3 bases from J, with 16 bases between. In germline, CDR1 is SQVTM, CDR2 ANQGSEA. The CDR3 length is 14 residues. The CDR3 bases are TGCAGCGTCGCACCCCAGGGGGGGACAGATACGCAGTATTTT. Translated: CSVAPQGGTDTQYF.

This chain connects TRBV5-4 to TRBJ2-7; a weak D match, TRBD1 (5 bases). CDR3 length: 13 amino acids. Trimming stripped 2 bases from V and 6 bases from J, with 12 bases between. Germline CDR1 and CDR2: SGHNT and YYREEE (reference sequence). CDR3 sequence: CASSFDSRSEQYF. In DNA, the CDR3 is TGTGCCAGCAGCTTCGACAGCCGGAGCGAGCAGTACTTC.

This clonotype was observed a handful of times. The V call is TRBV7-9, the J call TRBJ2-5; D perhaps matches TRBD1 (6 bases). The germline V gene encodes CDR1 SEHNR and CDR2 FQNEAQ (reference sequence). The CDR3 loop spans 13 amino acids. V dropped 5 bases and J dropped 3 bases, with 10 bases sitting between them. The CDR3 protein is CASSPRQEETQYF. The DNA of the CDR3 is TGTGCCAGCAGCCCCAGACAGGAAGAGACCCAGTACTTC.

This clonotype was seen a handful of times. The CDR3 sequence: CASSSIRGVSGNTIYF. In DNA, the CDR3 is TGTGCCAGCAGTAGTATCAGGGGGGTCTCTGGAAACACCATATATTTT. The chain joins TRBV6-1 to TRBJ1-3; 7 nucleotides match TRBD1. This CDR3 has 16 amino acids. Germline V lookup: CDR1 MNHNS, CDR2 SASEGT. With 5 bases clipped from V and 0 bases from J, the junction kept 7 bases outside the gene matches.

This sequence joins TRBV20-1 and TRBJ1-5; D unclear. The CDR3 sequence is 15 residues long. V lost 3 bases and J 0 bases, leaving 12 bases between the germline ends. Germline V lookup: CDR1 DFQATT, CDR2 SNEGSKA (reference sequence). CDR3 loop: CSASRGGYSNQPQHF. In DNA, the CDR3 is TGCAGTGCTAGTCGGGGAGGTTATAGCAATCAGCCCCAGCATTTT.

This clonotype was counted a few times. Here the CDR3 DNA reads TGCGCCAGCAGCTTGAATCCGAGCGGGGGCACCGGGGAGCTGTTTTTT. Protein: CASSLNPSGGTGELFF. The chain couples TRBV5-1 to TRBJ2-2; TRBD2 aligns across 8 bases. V shed 1 base and J 4 bases; nucleotides not matched to a gene: 6. The CDR3 covers 16 residues. From germline, CDR1 is SGHRS and CDR2 YFSETQ.

CDR3 protein: CASSPTPTGSNTGELFF. CDR3 bases: TGTGCCAGCAGCCCAACACCGACTGGATCGAACACCGGGGAGCTGTTTTTT. The chain recombines TRBV5-4 with TRBJ2-2; D is undetermined. Between the trimmed V and J ends, which lost 4 bases and 0 bases, there was a span of 16 bases. Per germline, CDR1 SGHNT and CDR2 YYREEE (reference sequence). The CDR3 sequence is 17 residues long.

This clonotype was found many times. DNA for the CDR3: TGTGCCAGCAGTATCACATGGGCTGGGGAGACCCAGTACTTC. It yields the protein CASSITWAGETQYF. This chain uses TRBV12-3 or TRBV12-4 with TRBJ2-5; unclear D gene. The CDR3 runs to 14 residues. The V end lost 5 bases, the J end lost 5 bases, and 15 bases lay between the germline ends.

There are many counts of this clonotype. The chain uses TRBV9 and TRBJ2-7; no clear D gene. The length of the CDR3 is 14 residues. V lost 4 bases and J lost 3, with 14 bases in between. Germline CDR1 and CDR2: SGDLS and YYNGEE. CDR3 nucleotides: TGTGCCAGCAGCCCAGTAGGCGGTAGCTACGAGCAGTACTTC. Its protein is CASSPVGGSYEQYF.